This entry lists 28 T cell receptor beta chains sequenced from one sample in a study of T cells in Graves' hyperthyroidism and ophthalmopathy. It was RNA transcripts that yielded the amplified TCR beta CDR3 regions. The TCR CDR3 was amplified in a first-round RT-PCR using the HTBI primer set. Each CDR3 protein is one row after TCRdb ran MiXCR on the multiplex PCR reads. In the table there are fewer than 650,000 distinct CDR3 sequences, approximately 15% of which are singletons. The sequencing input was blood. These receptors originate from a woman aged 40 to 50 with Graves' hyperthyroidism.

In its sample, this clonotype was seen a few times. This chain joins TRBV6-4 and TRBJ2-1; 8 bases are shared with TRBD1. The germline CDR1 and CDR2 sequences are MRHNA and SNTAGT. The CDR3 loop spans 13 amino acids. Unmatched junction bases numbered 7, after V lost 5 bases and J lost 10 bases. The CDR3 sequence is CASSSQQGGEQFF. Here the CDR3 DNA reads TGTGCCAGCAGTTCTCAACAGGGGGGCGAGCAGTTCTTC.

This clonotype has only a few counts. This chain uses TRBV20-1 with TRBJ2-2; no clear D gene. CDR1 is DFQATT and CDR2 is SNEGSKA in the germline V gene (reference sequence). The CDR3 spans 14 residues. The V end was cut by 6 bases, the J end by 1 base, with 12 bases between. The CDR3 bases are TGCAGTGCCCCCCTCCCAGGGAACACCGGGGAGCTGTTTTTT. Amino acids: CSAPLPGNTGELFF.

This clonotype came up many times. The CDR3 DNA sequence: TGTGCCACCCGGGCGGGACGGGGCAACTACGAGCAGTACTTC. Its protein product is CATRAGRGNYEQYF. The chain carries TRBV6-1 and TRBJ2-7, with a possible D match to TRBD2 (6 bases). V lost 10 bases to trimming and J lost 3 bases, with 19 bases between them. The CDR3 length is 14 residues. The germline gives CDR1 MNHNS, CDR2 SASEGT.

J is TRBJ2-1 and V is TRBV6-2 or TRBV6-3, with 9 positions matching TRBD2. Germline trimming cut 6 bases from V and 5 bases from J; bases unmatched to any gene: 17. Germline V gene sequence: CDR1 MNHEY, CDR2 SVGEGT. This CDR3 contains 18 residues. The CDR3 DNA sequence: TGTGCCAGCAGGGCGCCTAGGGTAGCGGGAGTAATGCACAATGAGCAGTTCTTC. Protein: CASRAPRVAGVMHNEQFF.

Many counts were recorded for this clonotype. The genes are TRBV5-1 and TRBJ2-7; no definite D call. Per germline, CDR1 SGHRS and CDR2 YFSETQ. The CDR3 length is 12 residues. V was pared by 4 bases and J by 6 bases, with 11 bases between. The DNA of the CDR3 is TGCGCCAGCAGCGGAAAGAAAAGCGAGCAGTACTTC. The encoded protein is CASSGKKSEQYF.

This clonotype has at least ten counts. J is TRBJ2-3 and V is TRBV18; possibly TRBD1 for D (6 bases). V dropped 0 bases and J dropped 2 bases, with 12 bases sitting between them. CDR3 length equals 16 residues. From germline, CDR1 is KGHSH and CDR2 LQKENI. The CDR3 spells CASSPPIRGSTDTQYF. The CDR3 nucleotides are TGTGCCAGCTCACCACCTATCAGGGGATCCACAGATACGCAGTATTTT. Supplemented by reference TRBV18 and TRBJ2-3, the full variable domain reads NAGVMQNPRHLVRRRGQEARLRCSPMKGHSHVYWYRQLPEEGLKFMVYLQKENIIDESGMPKERFSAEFPKEGPSILRIQQVVRGDSAAYFCASSPPIRGSTDTQYFGPGTRLTVL.

This chain joins TRBV28 and TRBJ2-2; 10 nucleotides line up with TRBD2. The CDR3 runs to 18 residues. V lost 4 bases to trimming and J lost 5 bases; unmatched junction nucleotides: 13. The germline V gene has CDR1 MDHEN and CDR2 SYDVKM. CDR3 loop: CASSYPQTSGKLTGELFF. The CDR3 bases are TGTGCCAGCAGTTACCCCCAAACTAGCGGGAAATTAACCGGGGAGCTGTTTTTT. Full variable domain (outside the CDR3, taken from reference TRBV28 and TRBJ2-2): DVKVTQSSRYLVKRTGEKVFLECVQDMDHENMFWYRQDPGLGLRLIYFSYDVKMKEKGDIPEGYSVSREKKERFSLILESASTNQTSMYLCASSYPQTSGKLTGELFFGEGSRLTVL.

This clonotype was seen at least ten times. The genes are TRBV30 and TRBJ2-7; D is possibly TRBD2 (5 bases). V was clipped by 0 bases and J by 3 bases, with 12 bases between them. Germline values: CDR1 GTSNPN, CDR2 SVGIG (reference sequence). The CDR3 extends over 14 amino acids. The CDR3 DNA is TGTGCCTGGAGTGTAAGTGGGAGAGGCTACGAGCAGTACTTC. Translation gives CAWSVSGRGYEQYF.

This clonotype was seen many times. J is TRBJ2-7 and V is TRBV4-1; 8 bases match TRBD2. The germline CDR1 and CDR2 sequences are MGHRA and YSYEKL. CDR3 size: 15 residues. The J segment lost 3 bases and the V segment lost 0 bases, leaving 4 bases of the junction unmatched. The CDR3 sequence: CASSQDRLAYYEQYF. The DNA of the CDR3 is TGCGCCAGCAGCCAAGATAGACTAGCGTACTACGAGCAGTACTTC.

This clonotype was detected many times. The DNA for the CDR3 is TGTGCCACCAGCCACCCGCCGGGACAGGGTATGGCAAAACTGTTTTTT. Encoded protein: CATSHPPGQGMAKLFF. This chain links TRBV15 with TRBJ1-4; 9 bases line up with TRBD1. Germline values: CDR1 LNHNV, CDR2 YYDKDF (reference sequence). This CDR3 comprises 16 residues. After removal of 5 bases from V and 10 bases from J, the junction contained 14 bases not matched to a gene.

This chain connects TRBV5-6 to TRBJ2-7; TRBD2 matches 7 bases. The CDR3 spans 16 residues. The V and J ends lost 0 bases and 1 base, in that order; junction bases with no gene match: 7. CDR1 is SGHDT and CDR2 is YYEEEE in the germline V gene. CDR3 region: CASSLGAGVLSYEQYF. CDR3 coding DNA: TGTGCCAGCAGCTTGGGGGCGGGGGTCCTTTCCTACGAGCAGTACTTC.

As for this clonotype: No conserved phenylalanine or tryptophan is present at the end of the CDR3, so a read error is the likely explanation. This chain links TRBV11-2 with TRBJ2-1; D gene unclear. Germline assignment: CDR1 SGHAT and CDR2 FQNNGV. V lost 2 bases, J lost 2 bases, and 1 base lay in between. The CDR3 has 12 residues. The CDR3 DNA follows: TGTGCCAGCAGCTTAACCTACAATGAGCAGTTCCTC. Amino acid sequence: CASSLTYNEQFL.

This clonotype was seen many times. The chain couples TRBV5-1 to TRBJ2-5; 14 bases align to TRBD2. The trim removed 7 bases at V and 4 bases at J, leaving 6 bases unmatched. Germline V lookup: CDR1 SGHRS, CDR2 YFSETQ. CDR3 length: 15 residues. This chain's CDR3 is CASERLAGGGETQYF. The CDR3 DNA reads as TGCGCCAGCGAACGACTAGCGGGAGGGGGAGAGACCCAGTACTTC.

This clonotype has ten or more counts. The chain links TRBV7-3 to TRBJ2-1; possible D gene TRBD2, 6 bases. The CDR3 consists of 16 residues. Germline V gene sequence: CDR1 SGHTA, CDR2 FQGTGA. V dropped 5 bases and J dropped 7 bases, with 21 bases sitting between them. CDR3 sequence (DNA): TGTGCCAGCAGCACACAATCTAGCGCCTCCTTTAATGAGCAGTTCTTC. Its translation: CASSTQSSASFNEQFF.

This clonotype was detected many times. The chain combines TRBV6-2 or TRBV6-3 with TRBJ2-1; no definite D call. V gave up 0 bases and J gave up 3 bases, with 6 bases separating them. Germline assignment: CDR1 MNHEY and CDR2 SVGEGT. The CDR3 is 14 residues long. Here the CDR3 DNA reads TGTGCCAGCAGTTACTCTGCGGACTACAATGAGCAGTTCTTC. It codes for CASSYSADYNEQFF.

This clonotype has a count of ten or more. In DNA, the CDR3 is TGTGCCAGCAGTTCAGGACAGGGAGGAGAAGCTTTCTTT. Translating gives CASSSGQGGEAFF. The J gene is TRBJ1-1, the V gene TRBV28; 8 bases line up with TRBD1. The J segment lost 8 bases and the V segment lost 4 bases, leaving 6 bases of the junction unmatched. Per germline, CDR1 MDHEN and CDR2 SYDVKM. The CDR3 length is 13 residues.

This clonotype was seen many times. This chain joins TRBV18 and TRBJ1-4; possibly TRBD1 for D (5 bases). V was clipped by 5 bases and J by 3 bases, with 13 bases between them. The CDR3 is 15 amino acids. Germline CDR1 is KGHSH and CDR2 is LQKENI. CDR3 DNA sequence: TGTGCCAGCTCAGCGGGACTTCAGGCTAATGAAAAACTGTTTTTT. It codes for CASSAGLQANEKLFF.

This clonotype was recorded at least ten times. The chain joins TRBV29-1 to TRBJ2-7, with 7 bases aligning to TRBD1. J was trimmed by 2 bases and V by 6 bases; bases with no gene match: 1. The CDR3 has 11 residues. Germline V gene lookup returns CDR1 SQVTM and CDR2 ANQGSEA. DNA for the CDR3: TGCAGCGTACAGGGGACCTACGAGCAGTACTTC. This gives the protein CSVQGTYEQYF.

At least ten counts were recorded for this clonotype. The chain uses TRBV29-1 and TRBJ1-1, with D hard to call. The CDR3 loop spans 12 amino acids. Germline V gene data show CDR1 as SQVTM and CDR2 as ANQGSEA. V was cut by 4 bases and J by 2 bases, with 8 bases left in between. The CDR3 coding sequence is TGCAGCGTTGCCCAGCTCAACACTGAAGCTTTCTTT. It translates to CSVAQLNTEAFF.

This clonotype came up many times. This chain links TRBV11-2 with TRBJ1-4; perhaps TRBD1 as D (5 bases). The germline CDR1 and CDR2 sequences are SGHAT and FQNNGV. There are 14 residues in the CDR3. V was clipped by 6 bases and J by 2 bases, with 10 bases between them. The chain's CDR3 is CASSYRSTNEKLFF. As DNA, the CDR3 is TGTGCCAGCAGTTACAGGTCGACTAATGAAAAACTGTTTTTT.

There are many counts of this clonotype. The chain carries TRBV3-1 and TRBJ2-3; D perhaps matches TRBD2 (5 bases). V lost 7 bases to trimming and J lost 2 bases, with 22 bases between them. Germline V lookup: CDR1 LGHDT, CDR2 YNNKEL (reference sequence). The CDR3 has 17 amino acids. CDR3 amino acids: CASTRKINLATTDTQYF. Here the CDR3 DNA reads TGTGCCAGCACACGAAAGATTAACTTAGCGACCACAGATACGCAGTATTTT.

This clonotype was seen repeatedly, ten times or more. V usage is TRBV6-1 and J usage is TRBJ1-4; possibly TRBD1 for D (6 bases). CDR1 and CDR2 from the germline V gene are MNHNS and SASEGT. The CDR3 spans 15 residues. V lost 7 bases and J 8 bases, leaving 20 bases between the germline ends. Here the CDR3 reads CASTTGGARMEKLFF. The CDR3 DNA reads as TGTGCCAGCACTACTGGGGGGGCGCGAATGGAAAAACTGTTTTTT.

This clonotype was counted between two and nine times. The V gene is TRBV14, the J gene TRBJ2-1; D ambiguous. V was clipped by 3 bases and J by 0 bases, with 9 bases between them. The germline V gene has CDR1 SGHDN and CDR2 FVKESK. The CDR3 has 15 residues. CDR3 in amino acids: CASSHDESSYNEQFF. DNA for the CDR3: TGTGCCAGCAGCCATGACGAGAGCTCCTACAATGAGCAGTTCTTC.

This clonotype turned up a few times. The chain couples TRBV6-1 to TRBJ1-1; 7 bases map to TRBD1. V shed 6 bases and J 10 bases; nucleotides not matched to a gene: 8. CDR1 MNHNS and CDR2 SASEGT come from the germline V gene. The CDR3 runs to 12 residues. The CDR3 sequence is CASRRDRAGAFF. CDR3 coding DNA: TGTGCCAGCAGAAGAGACAGGGCTGGAGCTTTCTTT.

Many counts were recorded for this clonotype. The V and J genes are TRBV2 and TRBJ1-1, with a weak D call TRBD1 (5 bases). V was clipped by 6 bases and J by 6 bases, with 14 bases between them. Germline CDR1 is SNHLY and CDR2 is FYNNEI. The CDR3 loop spans 13 amino acids. CDR3 DNA: TGTGCCAGCAGCTCCGGGGCCAGTCCTGAAGCTTTCTTT. Its translation is CASSSGASPEAFF.

This clonotype was recorded once. The chain combines TRBV6-2 or TRBV6-3 with TRBJ2-7; weak D call: TRBD2 (6 bases). The CDR3 is 21 residues long. V was shortened by 5 bases and J by 0 bases, with 32 bases between the two germline ends. CDR1 and CDR2 from the germline V gene are MNHEY and SVGEGT. CDR3 bases: TGTGCCAGCAGTATCCTTGGGCGGGGACGCTCCTCGGGACTCGACTCCTACGAGCAGTACTTC. It codes for CASSILGRGRSSGLDSYEQYF.

This clonotype has more than one count but fewer than ten. The chain employs TRBV3-1 and TRBJ2-1; 8 bases line up with TRBD2. Germline V gives CDR1 LGHDT, CDR2 YNNKEL (reference sequence). V lost 4 bases and J lost 4; bases outside the gene matches: 12. The CDR3 is 17 amino acids. The CDR3 nucleotides are TGTGCCAGCAGCCGACGAACCACTAGCGGCTTATACAATGAGCAGTTCTTC. Its translation: CASSRRTTSGLYNEQFF.

This clonotype showed up many times. The V gene is TRBV11-3, the J gene TRBJ2-1; D remains unclear. The V end lost 1 base, the J end lost 6 bases, and 10 bases lay between the germline ends. The CDR3 runs to 14 residues. CDR1 and CDR2 (germline): SGHNT, YENEEA. In nucleotides, the CDR3 is TGTGCCAGCAGCTTAGGCCTAGGGCTCAATGAGCAGTTCTTC. Translated: CASSLGLGLNEQFF.